The T cell receptor beta chain under discussion was sequenced for a study of spatial heterogeneity in lung cancer. The CDR3 consists of 13 residues. Trimming took off 5 bases at V and 7 bases at J, with 12 bases between the two ends. Per the germline V gene, CDR1 is SGHTA and CDR2 is FQGNSA. TCRdb recomputed calls from the 5' RACE reads with MiXCR, one row per CDR3 protein. The table shows around 60,000 distinct CDR3 sequences, with less than 10% occurring only once. Regarding time point: sample taken at primary tumor resection. Whole RNA, which was extracted from tumor, nontumor lung tissue or frozen PBMC, was sequenced without any cell sorting. This clonotype has more than one count but fewer than ten.

Source: PBMCs, taken at surgery. J is TRBJ1-5 and V is TRBV7-2, with a tentative D call TRBD1 (6 bases). This TCR was sampled from a female donor with early-stage non-small cell lung cancer. The CDR3 sequence: CASSMGAGQPQHF. Written as DNA, the CDR3 is TGTGCCAGCAGCATGGGGGCAGGACAGCCCCAGCATTTT.